This T cell receptor beta chain was retrieved from a study of shared clonotypes between healthy human individuals. At the level of the study: The cohort had two women and a few men, ages 18 to 49.

Generated by immunoSEQ multiplex PCR, the TCRdb table keeps only in-frame clones and is missing some. The sample carries a few hundred thousand clones, about 97% recorded once. J lost 4 bases, V lost 5 bases, and 6 bases had no gene match. In germline, CDR1 is MDHEN, CDR2 SYDVKM. CDR3 length: 16 amino acids. The chain joins TRBV28 to TRBJ2-1; 12 bases match TRBD2. Sequences were obtained from naive CD4+ T cells sorted from blood. Subset reported: CD45RA+ positively selected. This sequence was found in a woman aged 30 to 39 in good health. CDR3 DNA sequence: TGTGCCAGCAGTAGACTAGCGGGAGACCTATACAATGAGCAGTTCTTC. Protein: CASSRLAGDLYNEQFF.